This record covers a single TCR beta chain. What it binds is not known. Profiling relied on immunoSEQ multiplex PCR, and the TCRdb table lists in-frame clones only, not all of them. The profile shows some 90,000 clones, about 89% of them singletons. V was clipped by 6 bases and J by 6 bases; unmatched bases: 4. The CDR3 loop spans 13 amino acids. Germline V lookup: CDR1 LNHDA, CDR2 SQIVND (reference sequence). The sample originates from a study of OX40 agonist ivuxolimab in advanced cancers. Findings and limits, study-wide: Those patients achieving a partial response at 0.1-3.0 mg/kg showed among the lowest clonal expansion.

This sequence was found in an adult with an advanced solid tumor such as melanoma, head and neck, liver or kidney cancer. V usage is TRBV19 and J usage is TRBJ1-1; 10 bases are shared with TRBD1. The starting material was CD4+ or CD8+ T cells sorted from blood, obtained in a trial of the OX40 agonist ivuxolimab. The CDR3, as DNA: TGTGCCAGTAGCCGGACAGGGGGGTCTGAAGCTTTCTTT. This sequence encodes CASSRTGGSEAFF.